This record looks at one T cell receptor (beta chain) sequence and its context. This record comes from a study of Graves' ophthalmopathy and Graves' hyperthyroidism. CDR3 length equals 14 residues. The V gene lost 3 bases and the J gene lost 0 bases, with 11 bases spanning the gap. Germline V CDR1 and CDR2: DFQATT, SNEGSKA (reference sequence). Scientists amplified the TCR beta CDR3 regions from RNA transcripts. First-round RT-PCR relied on HTBI primers, and a second-round multiplex PCR came next. TCRdb analysed the multiplex PCR reads with MiXCR anew, one entry per CDR3 protein. The table records around 520,000 distinct CDR3 sequences, about two fifths of them present only once. Only newly diagnosed hyperthyroidism patients aged 18 to 65, with under 2 months' duration, were enrolled.

J is TRBJ1-1 and V is TRBV20-1; no clear D gene. Sequencing input: peripheral blood or thyroid tissue (not recorded which). This TCR derives from an adult man with Graves' hyperthyroidism. CDR3 DNA: TGCAGTGCTAGCGATTCAAGAGTGAACACTGAAGCTTTCTTT. Encoded protein: CSASDSRVNTEAFF.